Below are 8 T cell receptor beta chains sequenced from a single sample in a study of T cells after yellow fever vaccination (dated by TCRdb to between 2018 and 2020). Reading the label with the study, this specimen's treatment or condition is: live attenuated yellow fever vaccine strain. The library came from 5' RACE. Reads for this sample came from an Illumina HiSeq 2500. TCRdb's own reprocessing of the public reads used fastp at Q25 and MiXCR and kept productive beta chains. CDR3 protein sequences are deduplicated, and each keeps its most common genes and DNA. This sample gives 500,000 to 650,000 distinct CDR3 sequences in total; approximately 16% of them show up just once. The ten top clones hold approximately 15% of the sample. The sample here was PBMCs, taken 5 days after the first yellow fever vaccination. The receptors derive from a man younger than 35 who received the YFV17D yellow fever vaccine.

V gene TRBV5-4 combines with J gene TRBJ1-1; possibly TRBD1 for D (5 bases). The germline CDR1 and CDR2 sequences are SGHNT and YYREEE (reference sequence). This CDR3 is built from 15 residues. V lost 7 bases and J 1 base, leaving 17 bases between the germline ends. The DNA for the CDR3 is TGTGCCAGCGCTTCACGAGCGCAGGGGAACACTGAAGCTTTCTTT. This translates into CASASRAQGNTEAFF.

V gene TRBV19 combines with J gene TRBJ2-2; no clear D. CDR1 is LNHDA and CDR2 is SQIVND in the germline V gene (reference sequence). V lost 3 bases and J lost 1, with 3 bases in between. The CDR3 is 13 residues long. In DNA, the CDR3 is TGTGCCAGTAGTATTCAGAACACCGGGGAGCTGTTTTTT. Translation gives CASSIQNTGELFF.

This clonotype has just a few counts. The rearrangement uses TRBV18 and TRBJ2-1; 8 nucleotides match TRBD2. With 2 bases clipped from V and 2 bases from J, the junction kept 2 bases outside the gene matches. The CDR3 contains 15 residues. Germline loops: CDR1 KGHSH, CDR2 LQKENI. The CDR3 DNA follows: TGTGCCAGCTCACCAAGGCGGGGGGCCTACAATGAGCAGTTCTTC. Translating gives CASSPRRGAYNEQFF.

The V and J genes are TRBV7-6 and TRBJ2-2, with a possible D match to TRBD1 (5 bases). The germline V and J ends were trimmed by 0 bases and 4 bases, with 9 bases remaining between them. Germline CDR1 and CDR2: SGHVS and FNYEAQ. The CDR3 has 15 residues. The CDR3 DNA reads as TGTGCCAGCAGCTTAGCGGGGCAGGGCACCGGGGAGCTGTTTTTT. Its translation: CASSLAGQGTGELFF. Supplemented by reference TRBV7-6 and TRBJ2-2, the full variable domain reads GAGVSQSPRYKVTKRGQDVALRCDPISGHVSLYWYRQALGQGPEFLTYFNYEAQQDKSGLPNDRFSAERPEGSISTLTIQRTEQRDSAMYRCASSLAGQGTGELFFGEGSRLTVL.

This sequence joins TRBV4-2 and TRBJ2-4; D may be TRBD2 (5 bases). Germline CDR1 reads LGHNA; CDR2 reads YNFKEQ. Trimming pared 1 base from V and 2 bases from J, leaving 12 bases between. The CDR3 sequence is 16 residues long. The CDR3 sequence is CASSQAPGFTKNIQYF. For the CDR3, the DNA is TGTGCCAGCAGCCAAGCTCCGGGGTTCACCAAAAACATTCAGTACTTC.

This clonotype occurred many times. The CDR3 spells CASSRGRTEAFF. CDR3 coding DNA: TGCGCCAGCAGCCGGGGCCGCACTGAAGCTTTCTTT. V gene TRBV5-1 combines with J gene TRBJ1-1; perhaps TRBD1 as D (5 bases). From germline, CDR1 is SGHRS and CDR2 YFSETQ. V was pared by 4 bases and J by 4 bases, with 8 bases between. This CDR3 is built from 12 residues.

This clonotype has ten or more counts. This chain links TRBV7-2 with TRBJ1-1; 9 nucleotides line up with TRBD1. Per germline, CDR1 SGHTA and CDR2 FQGNSA. Trimming took 5 bases from V and 3 from J; bases not matched to a gene: 4. The CDR3 loop spans 14 amino acids. CDR3 protein: CASSNRQGDTEAFF. CDR3 nucleotides: TGTGCCAGCAGCAATCGACAGGGGGACACTGAAGCTTTCTTT. The variable domain in full, with the rest retrieved from reference TRBV7-2 and TRBJ1-1, is GAGVSQSPSNKVTEKGKDVELRCDPISGHTALYWYRQSLGQGLEFLIYFQGNSAPDKSGLPSDRFSAERTGGSVSTLTIQRTQQEDSAVYLCASSNRQGDTEAFFGQGTRLTVV.

The chain uses TRBV18 and TRBJ2-7; D is perhaps TRBD1 (6 bases). Germline CDR1 KGHSH, CDR2 LQKENI. The CDR3 spans 14 residues. V was cut by 6 bases and J by 10 bases, with 22 bases left in between. CDR3 residues: CASSPRQDKEKQYF. CDR3 sequence (DNA): TGTGCCAGCTCTCCCAGACAGGACAAAGAGAAACAGTACTTC.